The following is a TCR beta chain sequence with its context. This clonotype was observed a handful of times. What this receptor recognizes is not known. Base qualities are not provided; no much larger clone lies one nucleotide away. There are 15 amino acids in the CDR3, from cysteine to phenylalanine inclusive. Only the CDR3 DNA stays, 45 bases, in frame from base 1. V is shortened by 6 bases, J by 9 bases, and the region joining them spans 18 bases. Libraries were constructed by PCR. The reads were generated on an Illumina HiSeq 2500. TCR library preparation used molecular barcoding, with unique molecular identifiers applied to normalize quantification of the TCRbeta repertoire. TCRdb's own reprocessing of the public reads used fastp at Q25 and MiXCR and kept productive beta chains. Rows with a matching CDR3 protein are joined into one entry that keeps the most common DNA and genes. The sample includes more than 550,000 distinct CDR3 sequences, with 8% to 11% observed a single time. The top ten constitute 3.5% to 5% of the sample.

This specimen comes from a study of T-cell reconstitution after alpha-beta-depleted transplantation in children (dated by TCRdb to about 2016). Some background on the complete study: T-cell immune reconstitution after TCRalphabeta/CD19-depleted allogeneic hematopoietic cell transplantation in children was quantitatively tracked in the study by means of TCR repertoire profiling.

The origin of this receptor is a human donor who donated a stem cell graft to a child with acute myeloid leukemia. The source material was PBMCs from the stem cell graft donor, sampled from the stem cell graft. The chain was built from TRBV12-3 or TRBV12-4 and TRBJ1-6; TRBD1 is a weak D gene call, 5 bases matching. DNA sequence: TGTGCCAGCAGCCTCGGGGGGGGAGGCAGTTCACCCCTCCACTTT. Translated, it gives CASSLGGGGSSPLHF.